This T cell receptor beta chain was recorded in a study of shared clonotypes between healthy human individuals (dated by TCRdb to 2018 to 2021). A note on the overall study: The cohort included three men and a couple of women between 18 and 49 years of age. For each donor, three plates each were used for CD4 naive and CD4 memory, two plates were used for CD8 naive, and one plate was used for CD8 memory. Blood TCR repertoires of several healthy adults were deeply sequenced to estimate repertoire size and the extent of clonotype sharing between individuals. To increase sequencing depth and limit assay-specific biases, TCR repertoire library preparation and sequencing were carried out by different laboratories using diverse techniques. Each donor's leukapheresis produced roughly between roughly 0.85 and 9.5 billion PBMCs. The investigation overall reported the following: Sampling was restricted to blood, and TCR repertoires in tissue are likely to differ from TCR repertoires in blood. Higher generation probabilities were observed for clonotypes shared by all four sorted-subset donors than for non-shared clonotypes. Based on pairwise subsampling, the degree of clonotype sharing among donors was expected to be affected by sequencing depth. The genetic and exposure-history diversity represented was limited by the small number of donors. When a handful of donors were compared, the shared fraction of clonotypes was about 5% for naive CD4, around 3.5% for naive CD8, more than 2% for memory CD4, and 0.4% for memory CD8. Incomplete sequencing was indicated by rarefaction of sorted-subset datasets, despite the large sequencing depth. Larger estimated clonotype richness was generally found for naive subsets than for memory subsets.

TCR CDR3 regions were amplified from genomic DNA by multiplex PCR using the deep immunoSEQ assay. Genomic DNA extracted from each cell subset was distributed evenly over all wells of several immunoSEQ 96-well plates, and each plate served as one replicate. For sorted subsets, 150 to 250 ng genomic DNA, equal to approximately 30,000 T cell genomes, was loaded into each replicate PCR. Purified libraries were measured with a Qubit 3.0 fluorometer, size-checked on a Bioanalyzer 2100, and measured again with the KAPA Library Quantification kit. Every immunoSEQ 96-well plate was sequenced on a separate single-read 150-cycle Illumina NextSeq 550 flow cell. The original methods were these. Because the immunoSEQ output included only junctional sequences and no quality scores, the filtering could not be the same as the filtering used for full-length reads. To assign V/J genes and CDR3, sequences were annotated against IMGT germline references using PyIR, a Python wrapper for IgBLAST v1.9. Reads were filtered out if the reads had weak V/J assignments (E-value above 1e-6), no CDR3, stop codons, out-of-frame junctions, or ambiguous translated residues. V3J clonotypes were defined as sequences sharing the same inferred V gene, J gene, and CDR3 amino acid sequence. To compute the percentage overlap between repertoires, the number of shared unique clonotypes was divided by the size of the smaller repertoire. Three approaches were used to assess repertoire richness: RTK rarefaction, the Chao1 estimator, and Recon v2.1 estimates of unobserved clonotypes. For all TCRbeta clonotypes obtained by the gDNA method from a few donors, generation probabilities were computed with OLGA. TCRdb re-hosts the immuneACCESS table, in-frame sequences only. Its copies lack some clones; in the studies checked, an unresolved V gene accounts for under half of them, and the cause for the rest is not known. V, J and clone size were drawn from that table, and D and trimming were deduced from the DNA. This sample has over 400,000 clones in its table, and approximately 95% of those were observed once. The ten largest make up under 0.065% of the sample.

The donors were healthy, HIV-negative adults with no recently reported acute infections or vaccinations. All donors were Caucasian adults living in Nashville, Tennessee, USA. Magnetic negative selection was used to enrich CD4+ T cells, after which naive cells were positively selected on CD45RA and the negative fraction became the memory subset. Blood was collected by leukapheresis, and PBMCs were isolated by Ficoll-Histopaque density gradient centrifugation and then cryopreserved in liquid nitrogen vapor phase. Analytical flow cytometry was used to check the purity and quantity of every magnetically sorted T cell population. Each sorted fraction had its genomic DNA isolated and then quantified by UV absorbance on a Nanodrop 2000c. Concerning this clone: Its antigen is still unknown. Within one base of it there is no much larger clone, and no base qualities were kept.

The CDR3 spans 13 residues, from the cysteine through the phenylalanine. The retained sequence is limited to the CDR3, 39 bases, with the frame set at the first base. The CDR1 and CDR2 encoded by the germline V gene (reference sequence) are LNHDA and SQIVND. At the junction V is shortened by 8 bases and J by 6 bases; bases outside the gene matches: 7. This clonotype originated in a woman in her 30s in good health. Material: naive CD4+ T cells sorted from blood. The sample's cell subset or site label is to be understood as: CD45RA+ positively selected. This receptor chain uses TRBV19 and TRBJ1-5; 7 middle bases align to TRBD1. The DNA sequence reads TGTGCCAGTCAACAGGGGAGCGGTCAGCCCCAGCATTTT. Its translation is CASQQGSGQPQHF. Where the CDR3 stops, the reference TRBV19 and TRBJ1-5 genes take over; the full variable domain is DGGITQSPKYLFRKEGQNVTLSCEQNLNHDAMYWYRQDPGQGLRLIYYSQIVNDFQKGDIAEGYSVSREKKESFPLTVTSAQKNPTAFYLCASQQGSGQPQHFGDGTRLSIL.